This paragraph covers one TCR beta chain sequence. While infection was still active, Seattle patients were enrolled and then followed longitudinally. The sample belongs to a study of blood T cell repertoires in COVID-19. Looking at the study overall: Researchers got acute and convalescent COVID-19 samples from the United States, Italy and Spain. The cDNA or gDNA used as material had been derived from T cells, B-cell-depleted T cells, or PBMCs.

In the source study's methods: Quantification of nucleated cells was approximated via reference gene primer amplification. Here immunoSEQ multiplex PCR was the method, and the copy in TCRdb shows in-frame clones only, minus some. V, J and clone size are those of that table, while D and trimming were read from the DNA. The sample lists roughly 480,000 clones, 75% to 90% seen once, with about 0.91% in the top ten. CDR1 and CDR2 from the germline V gene are WSHSY and SAAADI. The CDR3 totals 13 residues. V dropped 0 bases and J dropped 8 bases, with 8 bases sitting between them. The chain employs TRBV10-2 and TRBJ2-1; no clear D gene. The TCR comes from a young man with COVID-19, enrolled during active disease. The sequenced material came from peripheral blood. CDR3 amino acids: CASSESRGYEQFF. CDR3 nucleotides: TGCGCCAGCAGTGAGTCGCGAGGCTATGAGCAGTTCTTC.